This TCR beta chain is drawn from a study of PD-1 blockade in classical Hodgkin lymphoma. Indicated time point: cycle 4 day 1 (C4D1), after less than 7 weeks of nivolumab. With no exception, relapse followed autologous stem cell transplantation in all patients, and brentuximab vedotin exposure varied. Study-wide points: Nivolumab initiation under 1 year post-ASCT meant exclusion. Newly diagnosed patients reportedly had lower baseline TCR diversity than healthy donors. A significant rise in TCR diversity by C4D1 was seen for CD4+ but not CD8+ cells. Repertoires differed for reasons still undefined, possibly disease activity or prior therapy.

Germline V CDR1 and CDR2: SQVTM, ANQGSEA. The CDR3 loop spans 16 amino acids. The V and J ends lost 4 bases and 1 base respectively, with 20 bases between them. Here immunoSEQ multiplex PCR was the method, and the copy in TCRdb shows in-frame clones only, minus some. Among some 100,000 clones, under 95% were seen once, and the ten largest hold around 2%. With regard to this clone: What it recognizes is unknown.

The source material was peripheral blood mononuclear cells (PBMCs), sampled before the fourth cycle of nivolumab. The V call is TRBV29-1, the J call TRBJ2-7; D gene unclear. This clonotype was obtained from a human donor with classical Hodgkin lymphoma. In DNA, the CDR3 is TGCAGCGTTGTAGGTTGGCAGTTAGTTGGGTCCTACGAGCAGTACTTC. As protein: CSVVGWQLVGSYEQYF.